These 32 T cell receptor beta chains were all obtained from the same sample, sequenced in a study of radiation and T cells in renal cell carcinoma. The time point denotes: baseline pretreatment blood. Treatment given: 15 Gy SBRT to primary tumor, nephrectomy 4 weeks later. Assay: immunoSEQ multiplex PCR; the TCRdb copy retains only in-frame clones and omits some. There are 100,000 to 150,000 clones in the sample; approximately 80% occur only once, and 2.5% to 3.5% lies in the top ten. Sequenced here: blood, sampled from a patient whose treatment included radiotherapy and nephrectomy. The receptors shown here come from a woman aged 55-75 years with renal cell carcinoma.

The chain has TRBV5-1 and TRBJ2-2; D not certain. Germline-derived CDR1 and CDR2 are SGHRS and YFSETQ. This CDR3 is built from 13 residues. V was shortened by 0 bases and J by 5 bases, with 5 bases between the two germline ends. The CDR3 loop is CASSLGGTGELFF. The CDR3 nucleotides are TGCGCCAGCAGCTTGGGGGGAACCGGGGAGCTGTTTTTT. Combining the CDR3 with reference TRBV5-1 and TRBJ2-2 gives the whole variable domain KAGVTQTPRYLIKTRGQQVTLSCSPISGHRSVSWYQQTPGQGLQFLFEYFSETQRNKGNFPGRFSGRQFSNSRSEMNVSTLELGDSALYLCASSLGGTGELFFGEGSRLTVL.

This clone was seen a single time. This chain links TRBV19 with TRBJ1-5; a weak D match, TRBD1 (5 bases). The V gene's germline CDR1 is LNHDA and CDR2 SQIVND (reference sequence). This CDR3 spans 13 amino acids. Trimming removed 6 bases from V and 3 bases from J, with 9 bases in between. CDR3 sequence: CASSADNNQPQHF. For the CDR3, the DNA is TGTGCCAGTAGCGCGGACAACAATCAGCCCCAGCATTTT.

This chain connects TRBV7-9 to TRBJ2-5; possible D gene TRBD1, 5 bases. The J call is uncertain, as TRBJ2-7 better fits the DNA end. Per the germline V gene, CDR1 is SEHNR and CDR2 is FQNEAQ (reference sequence). The CDR3 is made up of 15 amino acids. DNA for the CDR3: TGTGCCAGCAGCTTAGGACAGACGTCGGTCTACGAGCAGTACTTC. Its protein product is CASSLGQTSVYEQYF.

The CDR3: CASSVSGEQYF. The CDR3 nucleotides read TGTGCCAGCAGTGTCTCGGGCGAGCAGTACTTC. The J gene is TRBJ2-7, the V gene TRBV6-5, with D uncertain. Trimming left V 5 bases short and J 6 bases short, with 8 bases between. CDR1 and CDR2 (germline): MNHEY, SVGAGI. The CDR3 is made up of 11 amino acids.

This chain connects TRBV15 to TRBJ1-1, with D maybe TRBD1 (6 bases). Germline V gene lookup returns CDR1 LNHNV and CDR2 YYDKDF (reference sequence). Between the trimmed V and J ends, which lost 1 base and 1 base, there was a span of 10 bases. This CDR3 has 15 residues. This chain's CDR3 is CATSRGTTGNTEAFF. The CDR3, as DNA: TGTGCCACCAGCAGAGGGACGACAGGGAACACTGAAGCTTTCTTT.

V and J are TRBV6-5 and TRBJ2-1; TRBD2 is a possible D gene (5 bases). CDR1 and CDR2 (germline): MNHEY, SVGAGI. The CDR3 spans 15 residues. V dropped 5 bases and J dropped 8 bases, with 19 bases sitting between them. Here the CDR3 reads CASSPTVLASHEQFF. The CDR3, as DNA: TGTGCCAGCAGTCCTACAGTCCTAGCTTCCCATGAGCAGTTCTTC.

This chain uses TRBV5-1 with TRBJ1-1; D is ambiguous. The CDR3 runs 15 residues. Germline CDR1 and CDR2: SGHRS and YFSETQ. V gave up 0 bases and J gave up 0 bases, with 9 bases separating them. For the CDR3, the DNA is TGCGCCAGCAGCTTGGAGGTGAGCATGAACACTGAAGCTTTCTTT. Protein product: CASSLEVSMNTEAFF.

This clone was detected a few times. The chain carries TRBV10-1 and TRBJ1-3; no clear D. The V end lost 8 bases, the J end lost 4 bases, and 9 bases lay between the germline ends. Germline lookup yields CDR1 WNHNN and CDR2 SYGVQD (reference sequence). The CDR3 extends over 12 amino acids. The CDR3 DNA sequence: TGCGCCAGCGGGGTAATAGGAAACACCATATATTTT. Translated, it gives CASGVIGNTIYF.

In its sample, this clone was seen a few times. The CDR3: CASKPLGAGFNYGYTF. The CDR3 nucleotides read TGTGCCAGTAAACCCTTAGGGGCAGGGTTTAACTATGGCTACACCTTC. This chain uses TRBV19 with TRBJ1-2, with D possibly TRBD1 on 5 matching bases. V dropped 7 bases and J dropped 1 base, with 19 bases sitting between them. Germline V lookup: CDR1 LNHDA, CDR2 SQIVND (reference sequence). The CDR3 has 16 residues.

The chain carries TRBV28 and TRBJ1-2; the match to TRBD1 covers 7 bases. The germline V gene has CDR1 MDHEN and CDR2 SYDVKM. This CDR3 contains 14 residues. After removal of 5 bases from V and 5 bases from J, the junction contained 8 bases not matched to a gene. The CDR3 sequence is CASSPGTAPYGYTF. CDR3 DNA sequence: TGTGCCAGCAGTCCGGGGACAGCCCCATATGGCTACACCTTC.

This chain connects TRBV6-4 to TRBJ2-1; 8 nucleotides line up with TRBD2. The CDR3 has 16 residues. Germline CDR1 MRHNA, CDR2 SNTAGT. V shed 4 bases and J 1 base; nucleotides not matched to a gene: 6. The CDR3 loop is CASSAYGGASYNEQFF. CDR3 DNA sequence: TGTGCCAGCAGTGCCTACGGGGGGGCGTCCTACAATGAGCAGTTCTTC.

CDR3 residues: CASSVGTGRTEAFF. The CDR3, as DNA: TGTGCCAGCAGCGTAGGGACAGGGCGCACTGAAGCTTTCTTT. V usage is TRBV9 and J usage is TRBJ1-1; 8 nucleotides agree with TRBD1. With V trimmed by 0 bases and J by 4 bases, 2 bases remained unmatched. This CDR3 contains 14 residues. Germline lookup yields CDR1 SGDLS and CDR2 YYNGEE.

This chain connects TRBV9 to TRBJ2-4; no firm D call. Germline V gene sequence: CDR1 SGDLS, CDR2 YYNGEE. Trimming cost V 2 bases and J 1 base, with 7 bases left between them. The CDR3 length is 14 residues. The CDR3: CASSVDVAKNIQYF. The CDR3, as DNA: TGTGCCAGCAGCGTGGACGTGGCCAAAAACATTCAGTACTTC.

This chain links TRBV7-9 with TRBJ2-6; possibly TRBD2 for D (5 bases). V was trimmed by 5 bases and J by 2 bases, leaving 13 bases between them. The germline V gene has CDR1 SEHNR and CDR2 FQNEAQ (reference sequence). The CDR3 covers 16 residues. CDR3 region: CASSPLSGAGANVLTF. The CDR3 bases are TGTGCCAGCAGCCCCCTGTCCGGGGCTGGGGCCAACGTCCTGACTTTC. Complete variable domain (other parts from reference TRBV7-9 and TRBJ2-6): DTGVSQNPRHKITKRGQNVTFRCDPISEHNRLYWYRQTLGQGPEFLTYFQNEAQLEKSRLLSDRFSAERPKGSFSTLEIQRTEQGDSAMYLCASSPLSGAGANVLTFGAGSRLTVL.

The genes are TRBV29-1 and TRBJ2-1; TRBD1 might be the D (6 bases). CDR1 and CDR2 (germline): SQVTM, ANQGSEA. This CDR3 is built from 15 residues. V lost 8 bases to trimming and J lost 3 bases, with 20 bases between them. DNA for the CDR3: TGCAGCCACCTCAGGGGTCCTTTAAACTACAATGAGCAGTTCTTC. Its protein product is CSHLRGPLNYNEQFF.

This clone was found a few times. The chain joins TRBV2 to TRBJ1-2, with D unclear. Germline CDR1 reads SNHLY; CDR2 reads FYNNEI. The CDR3 extends over 12 amino acids. V gave up 4 bases and J gave up 3 bases, with 6 bases separating them. The DNA for the CDR3 is TGTGCCAGCAGTGTTACGGACTATGGCTACACCTTC. Its translation is CASSVTDYGYTF.

This chain links TRBV19 with TRBJ1-5, with D uncertain. The CDR3 spans 13 residues. V was clipped by 3 bases and J by 5 bases, with 8 bases between them. The germline gives CDR1 LNHDA, CDR2 SQIVND (reference sequence). The CDR3 reads CASSIQADQPQHF. Written as DNA, the CDR3 is TGTGCCAGTAGTATCCAGGCCGATCAGCCCCAGCATTTT. The full variable domain, with the rest looked up from reference TRBV19 and TRBJ1-5, is DGGITQSPKYLFRKEGQNVTLSCEQNLNHDAMYWYRQDPGQGLRLIYYSQIVNDFQKGDIAEGYSVSREKKESFPLTVTSAQKNPTAFYLCASSIQADQPQHFGDGTRLSIL.

The chain employs TRBV6-1 and TRBJ1-5; D is undetermined. The CDR3 is made up of 13 amino acids. Trimming left V 3 bases short and J 7 bases short, with 10 bases between. Germline CDR1 reads MNHNS; CDR2 reads SASEGT. In DNA, the CDR3 is TGTGCCAGCAGTGAGCACAAGGGCCAGCCCCAGCATTTT. This translates into CASSEHKGQPQHF.

This chain joins TRBV9 and TRBJ2-7; 9 bases align to TRBD2. The CDR3 runs to 14 residues. After removal of 0 bases from V and 7 bases from J, the junction contained 5 bases not matched to a gene. Germline V gives CDR1 SGDLS, CDR2 YYNGEE. In DNA, the CDR3 is TGTGCCAGCAGCGTAGACGCGGGGGGGCGAGAGCAGTACTTC. Encoded protein: CASSVDAGGREQYF.

The chain recombines TRBV5-1 with TRBJ2-5, with TRBD2 identical over 11 bases. The germline CDR1 and CDR2 sequences are SGHRS and YFSETQ. CDR3 length equals 15 residues. V lost 0 bases, J lost 4 bases, and 2 bases stayed unmatched. For the CDR3, the DNA is TGCGCCAGCAGCTTGGATGGGACTAGCGGAGAGACCCAGTACTTC. Protein product: CASSLDGTSGETQYF.

The rearrangement links TRBV6-1 to TRBJ1-3; TRBD1 matches at 7 bases. The CDR3 contains 16 residues. CDR1 is MNHNS and CDR2 is SASEGT in the germline V gene. After removal of 4 bases from V and 0 bases from J, the junction contained 6 bases not matched to a gene. The CDR3 region has the DNA TGTGCCAGCAGTGGGGGACAGTTTCACTCTGGAAACACCATATATTTT. It yields the protein CASSGGQFHSGNTIYF.

The rearrangement links TRBV5-6 to TRBJ2-7, with D possibly being TRBD2 (6 bases). The CDR3 covers 14 residues. Per germline, CDR1 SGHDT and CDR2 YYEEEE. V gave up 1 base and J gave up 2 bases, with 10 bases separating them. The CDR3 sequence is CASSLSGVPYEQYF. CDR3 DNA: TGTGCCAGCAGCTTGTCGGGGGTTCCCTACGAGCAGTACTTC.

The V and J genes are TRBV9 and TRBJ1-2; D might be TRBD1 (5 bases). The CDR3 extends over 14 amino acids. Germline V gene sequence: CDR1 SGDLS, CDR2 YYNGEE. V was cut by 3 bases and J by 3 bases, with 12 bases left in between. DNA of the CDR3: TGTGCCAGCAGCGCGATAGGGACGGACTATGGCTACACCTTC. It specifies CASSAIGTDYGYTF.

The chain is built from TRBV15 and TRBJ1-3, with D hard to call. CDR1 is LNHNV and CDR2 is YYDKDF in the germline V gene (reference sequence). This CDR3 is 16 amino acids long. Trimming cost V 0 bases and J 3 bases, with 12 bases left between them. CDR3 region: CATSRDHGASGNTIYF. CDR3 nucleotide sequence: TGTGCCACCAGCAGAGATCATGGTGCGAGTGGAAACACCATATATTTT.

The gene calls are TRBV5-1 and TRBJ1-2, with TRBD1 matching 7 bases. CDR3 length: 14 residues. Trimming removed 0 bases from V and 4 bases from J; junction bases left unmatched: 3. Germline-derived CDR1 and CDR2 are SGHRS and YFSETQ. This CDR3 reads CASSLAGQAYGYTF. CDR3 DNA sequence: TGCGCCAGCAGCTTGGCCGGACAGGCCTATGGCTACACCTTC.

This chain joins TRBV19 and TRBJ1-1; weak D call: TRBD1 (5 bases). V gave up 3 bases and J gave up 5 bases, with 7 bases separating them. The CDR3 totals 12 residues. Germline lookup yields CDR1 LNHDA and CDR2 SQIVND (reference sequence). The CDR3 loop is CASSMGGTEAFF. Here the CDR3 DNA reads TGTGCCAGTAGTATGGGGGGGACTGAAGCTTTCTTT.

J is TRBJ2-2 and V is TRBV28, with D uncertain. V shed 6 bases and J shed 9 bases, with 11 bases lying between them. The CDR3 is 12 residues long. The V gene's germline CDR1 is MDHEN and CDR2 SYDVKM. The CDR3: CASSLPRWELFF. CDR3 nucleotides: TGTGCCAGCAGCCTACCTAGATGGGAGCTGTTTTTT.

The chain employs TRBV4-1 and TRBJ2-1; D is uncertain. In germline, CDR1 is MGHRA, CDR2 YSYEKL. V lost 6 bases to trimming and J lost 1 base, with 10 bases between them. This CDR3 spans 14 amino acids. For the CDR3, the DNA is TGCGCCAGCAGAACTGGGGTTTCCTACAATGAGCAGTTCTTC. Encoded protein: CASRTGVSYNEQFF.

The V and J genes are TRBV28 and TRBJ2-7, with TRBD2 identical over 11 bases. The CDR3 is 14 amino acids. V trimming: 10 bases; J trimming: 5 bases; junction bases outside the gene matches: 10. The germline gives CDR1 MDHEN, CDR2 SYDVKM. The CDR3 sequence is CATLLAGDSDEQYF. The DNA of the CDR3 is TGTGCCACCTTACTAGCGGGAGACTCGGACGAGCAGTACTTC.

The chain employs TRBV6-5 and TRBJ1-1, with TRBD1 matching 7 bases. The V gene end was trimmed by 2 bases and the J gene end by 1 base; junction bases not matched to a gene: 4. This CDR3 has 15 residues. Germline V gives CDR1 MNHEY, CDR2 SVGAGI. This chain's CDR3 is CASSYGTARNTEAFF. CDR3 nucleotides: TGTGCCAGCAGTTACGGGACAGCTAGGAACACTGAAGCTTTCTTT.

The chain is built from TRBV28 and TRBJ2-1; 10 bases align to TRBD2. The CDR3 sequence is 16 residues long. The germline CDR1 and CDR2 sequences are MDHEN and SYDVKM. V gave up 6 bases and J gave up 1 base; unmatched junction bases: 6. The CDR3 is CASRQTAGGSYNEQFF. The CDR3 DNA reads as TGTGCCAGCAGACAAACAGCGGGGGGGTCCTACAATGAGCAGTTCTTC.

The rearrangement joins TRBV19 to TRBJ1-2; D uncertain. The CDR3 is made up of 14 amino acids. The V gene lost 1 base and the J gene lost 3 bases, with 9 bases spanning the gap. Looked up from germline, CDR1 is LNHDA and CDR2 is SQIVND (reference sequence). CDR3 in amino acids: CASSIVGLDYGYTF. In DNA, the CDR3 is TGTGCCAGTAGTATAGTCGGCTTGGACTATGGCTACACCTTC.